The entry below gives a single T cell receptor beta chain sequence along with its context. Its antigen is still unknown. In germline, CDR1 is SGHRS, CDR2 YFSETQ. Trimming took 4 bases from V and 6 from J; bases not matched to a gene: 5. The CDR3 has 15 residues. Template material for amplifying TCR beta CDR3 regions consisted of RNA transcripts. HTBI primers drove first-round RT-PCR of the TCR CDR3. MiXCR was run by TCRdb on the multiplex PCR reads, yielding one entry per CDR3 protein. The sample shows fewer than 450,000 distinct CDR3 sequences, under 20% of them seen only once. Fresh 10 ml peripheral blood yielded PBMCs. The sample comes from a study of T cells in Graves' hyperthyroidism and ophthalmopathy. Looking at the study overall: Pretreatment peripheral blood was obtained at initial diagnosis. Study findings and constraints: Most thyroid-expanded clonotypes above 0.001 were also found in blood.

This receptor was obtained from a man between 18 and 35 years old with Graves' ophthalmopathy. The genes are TRBV5-1 and TRBJ2-1, with 12 nucleotides matching TRBD1. The sequencing input was blood. The CDR3 region has the DNA TGCGCCAGCAGCCTTGGGACAGGGGGCGTCAATGAGCAGTTCTTC. As protein: CASSLGTGGVNEQFF.